The 7 T cell receptor beta chains reported below all come from one sample, sequenced in a study of cytomegalovirus exposure and HLA in healthy donors. The assay was immunoSEQ multiplex PCR, and TCRdb's table has in-frame clones only and misses some. The sample lists 150,000 to 200,000 clones, 84% occurring once. The material sequenced was PBMCs. All receptors come from a man aged 18 to 30 in good health and CMV-seropositive.

The chain couples TRBV27 to TRBJ2-7; 9 bases match TRBD2. Trimming took 5 bases from V and 5 from J; bases not matched to a gene: 10. The germline V gene encodes CDR1 MNHEY and CDR2 SMNVEV (reference sequence). CDR3 size: 15 residues. CDR3 in DNA: TGTGCCAGCAGTGCCCGGACTAGCGTCCCCCACGAGCAGTACTTC. This gives the protein CASSARTSVPHEQYF.

As to this clone: This CDR3 is also generated by other DNA sequences in the sample. This chain connects TRBV4-2 to TRBJ2-7; 7 bases map to TRBD2. The CDR3 sequence is 13 residues long. The germline CDR1 and CDR2 sequences are LGHNA and YNFKEQ. V was pared by 1 base and J by 6 bases, with 3 bases of the junction left unmatched. The CDR3, as DNA: TGTGCCAGCAGCCAAGTTGGGGGGGTCGAGCAGTACTTC. Its translation is CASSQVGGVEQYF.

V is TRBV27 and J is TRBJ2-3; 7 bases align to TRBD1. This CDR3 is built from 15 residues. The V gene's germline CDR1 is MNHEY and CDR2 SMNVEV (reference sequence). V lost 3 bases to trimming and J lost 3 bases; unmatched junction nucleotides: 6. Here the CDR3 reads CASSFYRGHTDTQYF. The DNA for the CDR3 is TGTGCCAGCAGTTTCTACAGGGGTCATACAGATACGCAGTATTTT.

The chain couples TRBV7-6 to TRBJ2-7, with no clear D. Per the germline V gene, CDR1 is SGHVS and CDR2 is FNYEAQ. V was trimmed by 5 bases and J by 3 bases, leaving 11 bases between them. The CDR3 covers 13 residues. CDR3 amino acids: CASSQNHNYEQYF. The CDR3 coding sequence is TGTGCCAGCAGCCAAAATCACAACTACGAGCAGTACTTC. The full variable domain, with the rest looked up from reference TRBV7-6 and TRBJ2-7, is GAGVSQSPRYKVTKRGQDVALRCDPISGHVSLYWYRQALGQGPEFLTYFNYEAQQDKSGLPNDRFSAERPEGSISTLTIQRTEQRDSAMYRCASSQNHNYEQYFGPGTRLTVT.

This chain uses TRBV29-1 with TRBJ2-3; 12 positions match TRBD2. Germline lookup yields CDR1 SQVTM and CDR2 ANQGSEA. This CDR3 comprises 15 residues. After removal of 4 bases from V and 6 bases from J, the junction contained 8 bases not matched to a gene. The CDR3 loop is CSVATTSGRSDTQYF. DNA for the CDR3: TGCAGCGTTGCTACGACTAGCGGGAGATCGGATACGCAGTATTTT.

This sequence joins TRBV29-1 and TRBJ2-1, with D possibly TRBD1 on 6 matching bases. Trimming shortened V by 6 bases and J by 7 bases, and 16 bases separated the two germline ends. CDR3 size: 13 residues. Germline CDR1 SQVTM, CDR2 ANQGSEA. CDR3 DNA: TGCAGCGTCGCCTCCGCACAGGGTAATGAGCAGTTCTTC. Amino acids: CSVASAQGNEQFF.

The rearrangement links TRBV23-1 to TRBJ1-5; weak D call: TRBD1 (5 bases). TRBV23-1 is an ORF, and what it does is uncertain. V was trimmed by 0 bases and J by 2 bases, leaving 17 bases between them. The CDR3 spans 18 residues. Here the CDR3 DNA reads TGCGCCAGCAGTCAATCTTATGCCGGAACCAGGGGCAATCAGCCCCAGCATTTT. It yields the protein CASSQSYAGTRGNQPQHF.